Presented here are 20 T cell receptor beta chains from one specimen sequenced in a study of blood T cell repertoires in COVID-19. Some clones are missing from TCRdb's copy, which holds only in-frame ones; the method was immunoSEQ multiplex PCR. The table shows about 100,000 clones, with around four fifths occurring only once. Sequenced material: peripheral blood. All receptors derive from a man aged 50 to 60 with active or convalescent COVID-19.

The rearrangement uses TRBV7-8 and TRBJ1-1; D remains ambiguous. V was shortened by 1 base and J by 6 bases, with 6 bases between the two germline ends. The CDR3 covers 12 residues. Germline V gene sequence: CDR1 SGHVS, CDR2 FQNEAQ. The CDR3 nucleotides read TGTGCCAGCAGCTTAGTGGCAGCTGAAGCTTTCTTT. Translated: CASSLVAAEAFF.

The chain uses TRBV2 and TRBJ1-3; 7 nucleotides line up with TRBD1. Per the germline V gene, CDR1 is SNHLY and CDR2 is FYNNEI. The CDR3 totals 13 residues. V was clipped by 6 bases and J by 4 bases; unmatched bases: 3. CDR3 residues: CASRSGQGNTIYF. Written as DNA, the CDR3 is TGTGCCAGCAGATCGGGACAGGGAAACACCATATATTTT.

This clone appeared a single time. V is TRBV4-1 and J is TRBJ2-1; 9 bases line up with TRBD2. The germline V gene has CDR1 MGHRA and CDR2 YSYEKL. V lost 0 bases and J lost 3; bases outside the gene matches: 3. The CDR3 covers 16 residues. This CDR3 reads CASSQDSSGIYNEQFF. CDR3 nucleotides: TGCGCCAGCAGCCAAGATTCTAGCGGGATCTACAATGAGCAGTTCTTC.

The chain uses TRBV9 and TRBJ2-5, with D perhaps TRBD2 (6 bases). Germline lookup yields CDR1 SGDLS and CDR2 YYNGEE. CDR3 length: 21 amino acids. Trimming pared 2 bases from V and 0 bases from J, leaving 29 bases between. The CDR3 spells CASSVEGVTLGAGKNQETQYF. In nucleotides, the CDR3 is TGTGCCAGCAGCGTGGAGGGAGTCACCTTAGGGGCAGGGAAAAACCAAGAGACCCAGTACTTC.

In DNA, the CDR3 is TGCAGTGCTCCCCGGGTCGGGGGCTACACCTTC. Its translation: CSAPRVGGYTF. V usage is TRBV20-1 and J usage is TRBJ1-2; D is uncertain. CDR1 is DFQATT and CDR2 is SNEGSKA in the germline V gene (reference sequence). There are 11 residues in the CDR3. V lost 5 bases, J lost 8 bases, and 12 bases lay in between.

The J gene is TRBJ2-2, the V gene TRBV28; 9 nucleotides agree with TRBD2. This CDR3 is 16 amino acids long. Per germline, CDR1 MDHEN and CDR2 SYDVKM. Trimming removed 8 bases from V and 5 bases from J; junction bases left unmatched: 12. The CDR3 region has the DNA TGTGCCAGCCGCTCATGGGCGGGAGGGGATACCGGGGAGCTGTTTTTT. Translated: CASRSWAGGDTGELFF.

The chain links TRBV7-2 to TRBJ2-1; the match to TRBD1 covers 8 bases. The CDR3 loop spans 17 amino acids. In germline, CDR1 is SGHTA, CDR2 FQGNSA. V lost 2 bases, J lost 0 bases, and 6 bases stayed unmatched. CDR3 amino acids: CASSLQGALSSYNEQFF. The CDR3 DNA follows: TGTGCCAGCAGCTTACAGGGGGCCCTAAGCTCCTACAATGAGCAGTTCTTC.

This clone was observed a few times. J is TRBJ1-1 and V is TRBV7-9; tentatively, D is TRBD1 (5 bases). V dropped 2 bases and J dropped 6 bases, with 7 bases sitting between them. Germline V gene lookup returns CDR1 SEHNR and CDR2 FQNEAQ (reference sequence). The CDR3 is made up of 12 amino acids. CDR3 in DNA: TGTGCCAGCAGCTTACCGGGGGCTGAAGCTTTCTTT. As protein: CASSLPGAEAFF. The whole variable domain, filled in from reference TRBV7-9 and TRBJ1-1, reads DTGVSQNPRHKITKRGQNVTFRCDPISEHNRLYWYRQTLGQGPEFLTYFQNEAQLEKSRLLSDRFSAERPKGSFSTLEIQRTEQGDSAMYLCASSLPGAEAFFGQGTRLTVV.

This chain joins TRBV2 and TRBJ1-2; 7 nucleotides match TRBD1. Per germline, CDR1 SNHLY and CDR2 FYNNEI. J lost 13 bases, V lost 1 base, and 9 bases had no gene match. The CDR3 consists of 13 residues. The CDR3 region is CASSEEGQTALTF. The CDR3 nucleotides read TGTGCCAGCAGTGAAGAGGGACAGACGGCTCTCACCTTC.

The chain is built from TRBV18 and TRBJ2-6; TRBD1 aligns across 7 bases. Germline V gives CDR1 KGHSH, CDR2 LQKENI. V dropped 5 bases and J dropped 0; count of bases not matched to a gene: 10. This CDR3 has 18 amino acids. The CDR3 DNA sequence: TGTGCCAGCTCATCCCAGACAGGGCCACTCTCTGGGGCCAACGTCCTGACTTTC. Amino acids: CASSSQTGPLSGANVLTF.

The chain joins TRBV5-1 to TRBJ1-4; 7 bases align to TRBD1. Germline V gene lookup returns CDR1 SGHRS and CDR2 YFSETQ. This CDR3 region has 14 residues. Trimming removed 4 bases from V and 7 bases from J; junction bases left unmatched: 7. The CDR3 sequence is CASSLTGAVEKLFF. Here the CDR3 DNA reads TGCGCCAGCAGCCTAACAGGGGCCGTTGAAAAACTGTTTTTT.

The CDR3 spells CASSTGQGVYGYTF. The CDR3 DNA follows: TGCGCCAGCAGCACCGGACAGGGGGTATATGGCTACACCTTC. V is TRBV5-1 and J is TRBJ1-2; TRBD1 aligns across 10 bases. The CDR3 is 14 amino acids. The germline V gene has CDR1 SGHRS and CDR2 YFSETQ. The V and J ends lost 4 bases and 5 bases, in that order; junction bases with no gene match: 5. The variable domain in full, completed from reference TRBV5-1 and TRBJ1-2, reads KAGVTQTPRYLIKTRGQQVTLSCSPISGHRSVSWYQQTPGQGLQFLFEYFSETQRNKGNFPGRFSGRQFSNSRSEMNVSTLELGDSALYLCASSTGQGVYGYTFGSGTRLTVV.

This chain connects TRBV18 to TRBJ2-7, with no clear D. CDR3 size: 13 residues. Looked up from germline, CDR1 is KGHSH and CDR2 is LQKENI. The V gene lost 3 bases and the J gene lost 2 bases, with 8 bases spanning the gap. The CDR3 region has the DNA TGTGCCAGCTCACCGAACCGAGCCTACGAGCAGTACTTC. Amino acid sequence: CASSPNRAYEQYF. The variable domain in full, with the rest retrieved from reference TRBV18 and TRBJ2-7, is NAGVMQNPRHLVRRRGQEARLRCSPMKGHSHVYWYRQLPEEGLKFMVYLQKENIIDESGMPKERFSAEFPKEGPSILRIQQVVRGDSAAYFCASSPNRAYEQYFGPGTRLTVT.

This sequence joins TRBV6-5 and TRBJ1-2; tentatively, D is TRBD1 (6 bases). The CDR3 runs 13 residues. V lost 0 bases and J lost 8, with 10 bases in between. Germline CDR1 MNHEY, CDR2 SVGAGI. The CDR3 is CASSYSRGAGYTF. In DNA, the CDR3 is TGTGCCAGCAGTTACTCGCGGGGGGCAGGCTACACCTTC.

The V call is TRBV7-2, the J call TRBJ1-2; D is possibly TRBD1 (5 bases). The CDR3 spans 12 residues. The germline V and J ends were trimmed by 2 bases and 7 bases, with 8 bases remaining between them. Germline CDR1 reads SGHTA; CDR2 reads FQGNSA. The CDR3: CASSLPGIGYTF. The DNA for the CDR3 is TGTGCCAGCAGCTTACCAGGGATTGGCTACACCTTC.

For the CDR3, the DNA is TGTGCCAGCTCGGCGACAGATTCACCCCTCCACTTT. This encodes CASSATDSPLHF. V gene TRBV18 combines with J gene TRBJ1-6, with a possible D match to TRBD1 (5 bases). Germline values: CDR1 KGHSH, CDR2 LQKENI. The length of the CDR3 is 12 residues. V was shortened by 6 bases and J by 8 bases, with 8 bases between the two germline ends.

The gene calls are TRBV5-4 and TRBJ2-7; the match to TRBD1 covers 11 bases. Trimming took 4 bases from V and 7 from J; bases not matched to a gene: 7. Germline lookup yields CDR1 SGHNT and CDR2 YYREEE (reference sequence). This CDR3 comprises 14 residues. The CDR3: CASSGGTGGREQYF. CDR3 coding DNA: TGTGCCAGCAGCGGGGGGACAGGGGGTCGGGAGCAGTACTTC.

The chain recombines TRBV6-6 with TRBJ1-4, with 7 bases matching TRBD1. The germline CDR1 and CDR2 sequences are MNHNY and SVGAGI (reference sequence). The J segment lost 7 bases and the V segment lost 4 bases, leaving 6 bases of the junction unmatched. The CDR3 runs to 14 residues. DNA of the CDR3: TGTGCCAGCAGTTTCCAGACAGGGTCTGAAAAACTGTTTTTT. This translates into CASSFQTGSEKLFF.

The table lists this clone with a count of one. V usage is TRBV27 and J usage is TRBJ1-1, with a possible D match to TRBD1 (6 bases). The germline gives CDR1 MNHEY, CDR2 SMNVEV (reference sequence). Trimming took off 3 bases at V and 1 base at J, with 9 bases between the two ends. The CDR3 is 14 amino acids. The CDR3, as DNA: TGTGCCAGCAGTTTCTCCAGGGGGAACACTGAAGCTTTCTTT. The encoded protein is CASSFSRGNTEAFF.

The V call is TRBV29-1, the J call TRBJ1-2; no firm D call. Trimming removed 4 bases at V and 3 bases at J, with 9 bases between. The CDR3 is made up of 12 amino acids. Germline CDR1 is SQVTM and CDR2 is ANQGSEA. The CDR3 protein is CSVAAGHYGYTF. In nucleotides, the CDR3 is TGCAGCGTTGCGGCGGGTCACTATGGCTACACCTTC.